This T cell receptor beta chain was sequenced during a study of shared clonotypes between healthy human individuals. Trimming removed 1 base at V and 2 bases at J, with 5 bases between. Germline CDR1 is SQVTM and CDR2 is ANQGSEA. This CDR3 comprises 12 residues. CD45RO negativity and positive selection for CCR7 defined naive CD8 cells, a population that excluded terminally differentiated effector memory CD45RA+ cells. Assay used: immunoSEQ multiplex PCR; TCRdb lists only in-frame clones, some missing. The repertoire holds hundreds of thousands of clones, with 96% as singletons. The chain recombines TRBV29-1 with TRBJ1-2; D not resolved. The sample was naive CD8+ T cells sorted from blood. The clonotype was recovered from a woman aged 25 to 39 in good health. Here the CDR3 reads CSVEGLNYGYTF. In nucleotides, the CDR3 is TGCAGCGTTGAAGGGCTGAACTATGGCTACACCTTC.